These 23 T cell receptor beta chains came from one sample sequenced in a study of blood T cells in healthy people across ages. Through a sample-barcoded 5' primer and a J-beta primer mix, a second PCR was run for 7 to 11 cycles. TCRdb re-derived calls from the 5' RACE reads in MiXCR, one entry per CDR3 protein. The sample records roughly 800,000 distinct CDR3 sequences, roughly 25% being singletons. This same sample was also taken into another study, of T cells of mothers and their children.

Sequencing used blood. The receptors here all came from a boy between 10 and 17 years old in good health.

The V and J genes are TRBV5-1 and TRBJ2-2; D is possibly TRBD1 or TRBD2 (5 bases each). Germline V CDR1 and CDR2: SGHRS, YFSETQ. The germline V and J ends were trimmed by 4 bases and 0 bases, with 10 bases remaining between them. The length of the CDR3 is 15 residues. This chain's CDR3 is CASSAGTPNTGELFF. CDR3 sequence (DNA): TGCGCCAGCAGCGCCGGGACCCCGAACACCGGGGAGCTGTTTTTT.

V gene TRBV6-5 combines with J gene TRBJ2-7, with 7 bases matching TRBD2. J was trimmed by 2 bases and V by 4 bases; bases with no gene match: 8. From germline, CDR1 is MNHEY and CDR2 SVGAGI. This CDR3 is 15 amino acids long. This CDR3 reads CASSFSSSGPYEQYF. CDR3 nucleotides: TGTGCCAGCAGTTTCTCTTCTAGCGGACCCTACGAGCAGTACTTC.

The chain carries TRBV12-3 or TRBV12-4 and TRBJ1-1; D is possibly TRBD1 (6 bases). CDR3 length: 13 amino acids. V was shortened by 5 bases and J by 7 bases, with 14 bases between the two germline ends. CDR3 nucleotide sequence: TGTGCCAGCAGTGGTGGGAGGGACATTGAAGCTTTCTTT. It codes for CASSGGRDIEAFF.

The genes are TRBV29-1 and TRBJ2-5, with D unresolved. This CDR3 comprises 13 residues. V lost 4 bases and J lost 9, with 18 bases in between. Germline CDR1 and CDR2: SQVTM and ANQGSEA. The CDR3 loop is CSVGTTPSGAQYF. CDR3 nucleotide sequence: TGCAGCGTTGGCACCACCCCAAGTGGAGCCCAGTACTTC.

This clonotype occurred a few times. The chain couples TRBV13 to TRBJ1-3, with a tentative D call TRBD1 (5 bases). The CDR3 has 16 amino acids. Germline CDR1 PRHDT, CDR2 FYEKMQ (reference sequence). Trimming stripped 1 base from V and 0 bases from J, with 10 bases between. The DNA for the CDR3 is TGTGCCAGCAGCTTAGCCGGACAAATCTCTGGAAACACCATATATTTT. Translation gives CASSLAGQISGNTIYF.

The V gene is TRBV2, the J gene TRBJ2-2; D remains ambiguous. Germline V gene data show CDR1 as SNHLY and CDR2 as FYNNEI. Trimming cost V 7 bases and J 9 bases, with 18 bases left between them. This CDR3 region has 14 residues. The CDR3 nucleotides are TGTGCCAGCATAGGGTCCGGTGACCCCAGGGAGCTGTTTTTT. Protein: CASIGSGDPRELFF.

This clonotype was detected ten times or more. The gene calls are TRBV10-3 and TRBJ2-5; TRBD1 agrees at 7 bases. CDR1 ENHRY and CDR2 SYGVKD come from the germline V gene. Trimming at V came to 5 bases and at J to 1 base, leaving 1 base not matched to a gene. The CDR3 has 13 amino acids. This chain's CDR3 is CAISRDSQETQYF. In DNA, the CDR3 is TGTGCCATCAGTAGGGACAGCCAAGAGACCCAGTACTTC.

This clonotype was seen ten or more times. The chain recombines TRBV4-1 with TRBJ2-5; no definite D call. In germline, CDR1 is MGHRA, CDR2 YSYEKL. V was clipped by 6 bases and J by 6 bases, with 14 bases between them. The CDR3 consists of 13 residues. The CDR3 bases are TGCGCCAGCAGTAAGACCAGCCCCCAGACCCAGTACTTC. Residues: CASSKTSPQTQYF.

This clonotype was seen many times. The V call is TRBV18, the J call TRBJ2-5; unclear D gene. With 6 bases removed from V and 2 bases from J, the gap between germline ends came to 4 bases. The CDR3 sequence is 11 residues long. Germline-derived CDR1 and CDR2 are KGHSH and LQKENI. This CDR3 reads CASSGQETQYF. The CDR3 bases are TGTGCCAGCTCGGGGCAAGAGACCCAGTACTTC.

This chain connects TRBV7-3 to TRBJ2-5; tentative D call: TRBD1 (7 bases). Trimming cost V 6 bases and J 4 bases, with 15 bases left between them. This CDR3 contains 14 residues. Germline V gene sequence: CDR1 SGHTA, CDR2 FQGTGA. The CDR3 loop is CASSPSEGAETQYF. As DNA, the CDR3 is TGTGCCAGCAGTCCTAGCGAGGGGGCAGAGACCCAGTACTTC.

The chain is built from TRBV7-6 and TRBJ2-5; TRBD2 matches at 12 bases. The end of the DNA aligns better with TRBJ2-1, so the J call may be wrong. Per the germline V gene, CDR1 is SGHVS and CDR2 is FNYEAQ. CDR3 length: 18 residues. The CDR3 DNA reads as TGTGCCAGCAGCTCACGACTAGCGGGGGCTTCGGCCTCCAATGAGCAGTTCTTC. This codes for CASSSRLAGASASNEQFF.

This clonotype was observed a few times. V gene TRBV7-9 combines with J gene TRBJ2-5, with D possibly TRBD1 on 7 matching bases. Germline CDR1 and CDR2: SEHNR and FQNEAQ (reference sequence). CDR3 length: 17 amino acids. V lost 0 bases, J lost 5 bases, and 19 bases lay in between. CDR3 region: CASSLAGTVGLSETQYF. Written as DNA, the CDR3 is TGTGCCAGCAGCTTAGCAGGGACAGTTGGACTATCGGAGACCCAGTACTTC.

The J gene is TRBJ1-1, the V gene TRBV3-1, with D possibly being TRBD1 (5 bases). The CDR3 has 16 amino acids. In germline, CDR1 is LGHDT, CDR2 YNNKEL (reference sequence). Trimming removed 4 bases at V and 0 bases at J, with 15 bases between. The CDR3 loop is CASSPKAGGMNTEAFF. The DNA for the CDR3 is TGTGCCAGCAGCCCCAAGGCGGGGGGGATGAACACTGAAGCTTTCTTT.

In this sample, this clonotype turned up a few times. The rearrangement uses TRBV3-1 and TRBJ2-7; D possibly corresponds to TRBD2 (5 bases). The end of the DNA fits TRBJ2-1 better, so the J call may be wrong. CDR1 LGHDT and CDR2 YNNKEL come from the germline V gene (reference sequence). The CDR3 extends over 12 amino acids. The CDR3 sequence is CASSPSLAPQFF. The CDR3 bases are TGTGCCAGCAGCCCTTCCCTAGCTCCGCAGTTCTTC.

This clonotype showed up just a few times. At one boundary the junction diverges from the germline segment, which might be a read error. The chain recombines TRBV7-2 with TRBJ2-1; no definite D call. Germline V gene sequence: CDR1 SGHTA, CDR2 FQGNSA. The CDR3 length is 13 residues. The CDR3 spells CASSLNRDNERFF. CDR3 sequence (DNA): TGTGCCAGCAGCTTAAACAGAGACAATGAGCGGTTCTTC.

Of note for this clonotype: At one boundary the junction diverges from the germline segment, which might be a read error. This CDR3 reads CAGSLSGATLFF. CDR3 coding DNA: TGTGCCGGCAGCCTTAGCGGGGCGACGCTGTTCTTC. This rearrangement joins TRBV9 to TRBJ2-5, with TRBD2 identical over 8 bases. The CDR3 sequence is 12 residues long. Per the germline V gene, CDR1 is SGDLS and CDR2 is YYNGEE.

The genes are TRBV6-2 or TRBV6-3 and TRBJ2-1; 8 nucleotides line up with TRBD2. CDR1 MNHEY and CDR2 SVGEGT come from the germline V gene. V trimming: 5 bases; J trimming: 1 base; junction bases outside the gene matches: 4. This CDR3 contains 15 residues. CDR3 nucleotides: TGTGCCAGCAGTGACGGGGGGGCTTCCTACAATGAGCAGTTCTTC. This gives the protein CASSDGGASYNEQFF.

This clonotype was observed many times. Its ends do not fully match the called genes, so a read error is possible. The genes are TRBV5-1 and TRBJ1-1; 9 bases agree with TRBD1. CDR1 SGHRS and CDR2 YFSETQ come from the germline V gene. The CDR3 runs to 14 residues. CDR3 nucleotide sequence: TGTGCCAGCAGCCCCCGACAGGGGGGAACTGAAGCTTTCTTT. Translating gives CASSPRQGGTEAFF.

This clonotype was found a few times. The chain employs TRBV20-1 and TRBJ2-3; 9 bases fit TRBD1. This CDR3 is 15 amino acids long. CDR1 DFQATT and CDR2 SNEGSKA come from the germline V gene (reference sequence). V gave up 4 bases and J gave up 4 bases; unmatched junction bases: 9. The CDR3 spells CSATGTGRIPDTQYF. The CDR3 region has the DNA TGCAGTGCTACCGGGACAGGGAGAATCCCAGATACGCAGTATTTT.

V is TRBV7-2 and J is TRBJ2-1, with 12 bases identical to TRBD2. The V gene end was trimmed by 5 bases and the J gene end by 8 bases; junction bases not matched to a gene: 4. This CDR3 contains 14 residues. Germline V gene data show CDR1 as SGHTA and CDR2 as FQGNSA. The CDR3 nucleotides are TGTGCCAGCAGCGCGACTAGCGGGGGTTATGAGCAGTTCTTC. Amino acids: CASSATSGGYEQFF.

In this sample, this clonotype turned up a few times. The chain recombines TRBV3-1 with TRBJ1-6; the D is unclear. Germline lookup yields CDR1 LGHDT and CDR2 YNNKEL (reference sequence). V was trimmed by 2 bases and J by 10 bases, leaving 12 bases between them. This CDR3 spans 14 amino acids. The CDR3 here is CASSQTDGDSPLHF. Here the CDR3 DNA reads TGTGCCAGCAGCCAAACCGACGGCGACTCACCCCTCCACTTT. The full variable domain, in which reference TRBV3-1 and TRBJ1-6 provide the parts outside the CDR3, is DTAVSQTPKYLVTQMGNDKSIKCEQNLGHDTMYWYKQDSKKFLKIMFSYNNKELIINETVPNRFSPKSPDKAHLNLHINSLELGDSAVYFCASSQTDGDSPLHFGNGTRLTVT.

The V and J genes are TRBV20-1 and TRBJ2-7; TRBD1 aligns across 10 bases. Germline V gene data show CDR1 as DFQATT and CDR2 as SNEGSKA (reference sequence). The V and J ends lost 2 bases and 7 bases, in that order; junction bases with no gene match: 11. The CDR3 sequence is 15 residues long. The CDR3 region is CSARTGTGAFWEQYF. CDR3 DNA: TGCAGTGCTAGAACCGGGACAGGGGCGTTTTGGGAGCAGTACTTC.

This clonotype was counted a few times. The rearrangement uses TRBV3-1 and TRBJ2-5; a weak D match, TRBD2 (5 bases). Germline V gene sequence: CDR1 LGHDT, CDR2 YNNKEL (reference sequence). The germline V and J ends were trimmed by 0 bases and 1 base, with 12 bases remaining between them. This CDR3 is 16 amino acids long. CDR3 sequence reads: CASSQDIKGVQETQYF. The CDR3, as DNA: TGTGCCAGCAGCCAAGATATAAAGGGAGTCCAAGAGACCCAGTACTTC.